The present entry profiles one T cell receptor beta chain with its context. This specimen comes from a study of technical replicates of blood from a handful of donors. This table comes from immunoSEQ multiplex PCR, and its TCRdb copy is limited to in-frame clones, with some not included. The sample comprises 8,700 or so clones, roughly 91% of which are singletons, and nearly 9.5% rests with the top ten. The CDR3 runs 16 residues. Germline CDR1 and CDR2: MNHNS and SASEGT. Between the trimmed V and J ends, which lost 3 bases and 3 bases, there was a span of 15 bases. Sequencing used PBMCs. This TCR came from a human donor in good health. The V gene is TRBV6-1, the J gene TRBJ2-1; D is possibly TRBD2 (5 bases). CDR3 sequence: CASSDPSLNYYNEQFF. CDR3 nucleotide sequence: TGTGCCAGCAGTGACCCTAGCCTGAATTACTACAATGAGCAGTTCTTC.